Presented here are 29 T cell receptor beta chains from one specimen sequenced in a study of shared clonotypes between healthy human individuals. Clones were sequenced by immunoSEQ multiplex PCR, and TCRdb holds only the in-frame ones, with some missing. The table has 730,000 or so clones, 72% seen once. Sequencing was performed on memory CD4+ T cells sorted from blood. Subset reported: CD45RA-negative fraction. Receptor source: a woman aged 25 to 39 in good health.

The sample holds one count of this clone. V is TRBV28 and J is TRBJ2-1; TRBD2 aligns across 10 bases. Germline V gene lookup returns CDR1 MDHEN and CDR2 SYDVKM. V shed 8 bases, J shed 2 bases, and the junction held 9 bases outside the gene matches. CDR3 size: 16 residues. CDR3 bases: TGTGCCAGCGGGCTTAGCGGGAGGCCCCCCTACAATGAGCAGTTCTTC. Protein product: CASGLSGRPPYNEQFF.

V and J are TRBV27 and TRBJ2-7; TRBD1 agrees at 8 bases. V lost 5 bases to trimming and J lost 5 bases; unmatched junction nucleotides: 8. The germline CDR1 and CDR2 sequences are MNHEY and SMNVEV (reference sequence). The CDR3 is 14 amino acids. CDR3 amino acids: CASSKRQGFHEQYF. CDR3 bases: TGTGCCAGCAGTAAAAGACAGGGGTTCCACGAGCAGTACTTC.

This chain links TRBV2 with TRBJ2-1, with D tentatively TRBD1 or TRBD2 (6 bases each). This CDR3 region has 15 residues. Germline V gene lookup returns CDR1 SNHLY and CDR2 FYNNEI. V lost 3 bases and J lost 5, with 14 bases in between. CDR3: CASSDPGAFNNEQFF. The CDR3 bases are TGTGCCAGCAGTGATCCGGGGGCTTTTAACAATGAGCAGTTCTTC.

The chain is built from TRBV19 and TRBJ2-3, with TRBD2 matching 8 bases. Germline lookup yields CDR1 LNHDA and CDR2 SQIVND (reference sequence). The length of the CDR3 is 14 residues. V gave up 6 bases and J gave up 1 base; unmatched junction bases: 3. CDR3 nucleotides: TGTGCCAGTAGGGCGGGAGGTGGCACAGATACGCAGTATTTT. Protein sequence: CASRAGGGTDTQYF.

V is TRBV6-6 and J is TRBJ1-3; the match to TRBD1 covers 11 bases. J lost 4 bases, V lost 4 bases, and 3 bases had no gene match. Germline values: CDR1 MNHNY, CDR2 SVGAGI (reference sequence). The CDR3 length is 15 residues. The CDR3 DNA sequence: TGTGCCAGCAGTTCGGACAGGGGGCTCGGAAACACCATATATTTT. It encodes CASSSDRGLGNTIYF.

The CDR3 region is CASSKNLPGLADQETQYF. The DNA for the CDR3 is TGCGCCAGCAGCAAGAATTTACCGGGACTAGCGGACCAAGAGACCCAGTACTTC. V is TRBV5-1 and J is TRBJ2-5; 11 bases align to TRBD2. Germline CDR1 and CDR2: SGHRS and YFSETQ. J lost 0 bases, V lost 4 bases, and 11 bases had no gene match. The CDR3 is 18 residues long. Supplemented by reference TRBV5-1 and TRBJ2-5, the full variable domain reads KAGVTQTPRYLIKTRGQQVTLSCSPISGHRSVSWYQQTPGQGLQFLFEYFSETQRNKGNFPGRFSGRQFSNSRSEMNVSTLELGDSALYLCASSKNLPGLADQETQYFGPGTRLLVL.

The J gene is TRBJ2-1, the V gene TRBV4-1, with D possibly being TRBD2 (6 bases). V dropped 2 bases and J dropped 4 bases, with 12 bases sitting between them. This CDR3 comprises 15 residues. Germline values: CDR1 MGHRA, CDR2 YSYEKL. CDR3 sequence (DNA): TGCGCCAGCAGCCAACTGGGACTGGTGTACAATGAGCAGTTCTTC. Its protein product is CASSQLGLVYNEQFF.

This clone has only a few counts. V is TRBV14 and J is TRBJ1-1, with D uncertain. The V and J ends lost 4 bases and 3 bases respectively, with 6 bases between them. Germline CDR1 SGHDN, CDR2 FVKESK. The CDR3 runs to 12 residues. The CDR3 here is CASSPGYTEAFF. CDR3 bases: TGTGCCAGCAGCCCGGGGTACACTGAAGCTTTCTTT.

The chain joins TRBV6-6 to TRBJ2-7; D not resolved. This CDR3 has 15 residues. Germline V lookup: CDR1 MNHNY, CDR2 SVGAGI (reference sequence). V shed 2 bases and J shed 8 bases, with 19 bases lying between them. CDR3 sequence (DNA): TGTGCCAGCAGTTACCCTCAGCGAGATAGTACGAAGCAGTACTTC. Amino acid sequence: CASSYPQRDSTKQYF.

The V gene is TRBV5-1, the J gene TRBJ2-3; tentatively, D is TRBD1 (7 bases). Germline V gives CDR1 SGHRS, CDR2 YFSETQ. The germline V and J ends were trimmed by 4 bases and 5 bases, with 17 bases remaining between them. There are 15 residues in the CDR3. The DNA for the CDR3 is TGCGCCAGCAGCCCCCTGGAGGGGGCGGTAGATACGCAGTATTTT. The encoded protein is CASSPLEGAVDTQYF.

V and J are TRBV12-2 and TRBJ1-2; the table's D call of TRBD1 was not tested on the DNA. TRBV12-2 is annotated as a pseudogene. The CDR3 sequence is 13 residues long. Written as DNA, the CDR3 is TGTGCAACCAATCGACACGAACTCTATGGCTACACCTTC. It encodes CATNRHELYGYTF.

This clone was detected once. The J gene is TRBJ1-5, the V gene TRBV28; perhaps TRBD1 as D (6 bases). CDR1 and CDR2 from the germline V gene are MDHEN and SYDVKM. Trimming took off 4 bases at V and 9 bases at J, with 16 bases between the two ends. This CDR3 is 14 amino acids long. The CDR3 DNA reads TGTGCCAGCAGTTCACAGGGTTCGACTTCGCCCCAGCATTTT. Translation gives CASSSQGSTSPQHF.

This rearrangement joins TRBV28 to TRBJ1-4; 7 nucleotides match TRBD1. Trimming took 4 bases from V and 2 from J; bases not matched to a gene: 1. Germline V gene sequence: CDR1 MDHEN, CDR2 SYDVKM. CDR3 length: 14 residues. The CDR3 DNA reads as TGTGCCAGCAGTTGGGACAGCACTAATGAAAAACTGTTTTTT. Translated, it gives CASSWDSTNEKLFF.

The V and J genes are TRBV19 and TRBJ2-3; D unclear. Between the trimmed V and J ends, which lost 1 base and 1 base, there was a span of 9 bases. From germline, CDR1 is LNHDA and CDR2 SQIVND (reference sequence). The length of the CDR3 is 15 residues. CDR3 DNA sequence: TGTGCCAGTAGTATAGCCAGGATCGGCACAGATACGCAGTATTTT. Its protein product is CASSIARIGTDTQYF.

CDR3: CSVVQGLSGYTF. CDR3 in DNA: TGCAGCGTGGTACAGGGGCTCTCTGGCTACACCTTC. The rearrangement links TRBV29-1 to TRBJ1-2; 7 bases align to TRBD1. Per the germline V gene, CDR1 is SQVTM and CDR2 is ANQGSEA. The trim removed 6 bases at V and 7 bases at J, leaving 8 bases unmatched. The CDR3 loop spans 12 amino acids. Full variable domain (missing parts from reference TRBV29-1 and TRBJ1-2): SAVISQKPSRDICQRGTSLTIQCQVDSQVTMMFWYRQQPGQSLTLIATANQGSEATYESGFVIDKFPISRPNLTFSTLTVSNMSPEDSSIYLCSVVQGLSGYTFGSGTRLTVV.

The genes are TRBV6-1 and TRBJ2-5; 7 bases line up with TRBD2. Germline loops: CDR1 MNHNS, CDR2 SASEGT. V lost 1 base and J lost 4; bases outside the gene matches: 3. There are 14 residues in the CDR3. The CDR3 bases are TGTGCCAGCAGTGAAGTTCGCGGGGGAGAGACCCAGTACTTC. It yields the protein CASSEVRGGETQYF.

DNA of the CDR3: TGTGCCAGCAGCGGACTAGCGGGAGGGCAGGGAGAGACCCAGTACTTC. Amino acid sequence: CASSGLAGGQGETQYF. This sequence joins TRBV25-1 and TRBJ2-5, with 15 bases lining up with TRBD2. The CDR3 has 16 amino acids. Germline V gene data show CDR1 as MGHDK and CDR2 as SYGVNS. V lost 6 bases to trimming and J lost 4 bases; unmatched junction nucleotides: 6.

This clone was detected only a few times. This rearrangement joins TRBV27 to TRBJ1-2; maybe TRBD1 (6 bases). Trimming left V 3 bases short and J 13 bases short, with 15 bases between. This CDR3 has 12 amino acids. Germline values: CDR1 MNHEY, CDR2 SMNVEV (reference sequence). The DNA of the CDR3 is TGTGCCAGCAGTTTCCCGGACAGACGAACCACCTTC. Translating it yields CASSFPDRRTTF.

V gene TRBV29-1 combines with J gene TRBJ1-5, with 8 bases aligning to TRBD1. The CDR3 loop spans 15 amino acids. CDR1 is SQVTM, CDR2 ANQGSEA, per germline. The J segment lost 2 bases and the V segment lost 3 bases, leaving 6 bases of the junction unmatched. In DNA form, the CDR3 reads TGCAGCGTTGACGCGACAGGGGATGGCAATCAGCCCCAGCATTTT. Translation gives CSVDATGDGNQPQHF.

This chain joins TRBV6-1 and TRBJ2-2, with TRBD1 matching over 9 bases. Germline V gene data show CDR1 as MNHNS and CDR2 as SASEGT. After removal of 7 bases from V and 5 bases from J, the junction contained 5 bases not matched to a gene. CDR3 length equals 14 residues. The CDR3 protein is CASMDRGGTGELFF. The DNA of the CDR3 is TGTGCCAGCATGGACAGGGGAGGAACCGGGGAGCTGTTTTTT.

This clone was seen once. The chain uses TRBV5-6 and TRBJ1-4; D is perhaps TRBD1 (5 bases). The CDR3 is made up of 14 amino acids. Trimming shortened V by 2 bases and J by 7 bases, and 12 bases separated the two germline ends. Looked up from germline, CDR1 is SGHDT and CDR2 is YYEEEE. CDR3 region: CASSLRGASEKLFF. The CDR3 DNA follows: TGTGCCAGCAGCTTACGAGGGGCCAGTGAAAAACTGTTTTTT. Complete variable domain (other parts from reference TRBV5-6 and TRBJ1-4): DAGVTQSPTHLIKTRGQQVTLRCSPKSGHDTVSWYQQALGQGPQFIFQYYEEEERQRGNFPDRFSGHQFPNYSSELNVNALLLGDSALYLCASSLRGASEKLFFGSGTQLSVL.

The table lists this clone with many counts. This same CDR3 is encoded by further DNA sequences in the sample. The V and J genes are TRBV11-2 and TRBJ2-3; D call uncertain. This CDR3 has 14 residues. Germline V lookup: CDR1 SGHAT, CDR2 FQNNGV. Trimming stripped 1 base from V and 1 base from J, with 6 bases between. As DNA, the CDR3 is TGTGCCAGCAGCTTAGGTGGTGGCACAGATACGCAGTATTTT. Protein product: CASSLGGGTDTQYF.

The J gene is TRBJ1-5, the V gene TRBV21-1; no check of the table's D call, TRBD1, against the DNA was made. TRBV21-1 is deemed a pseudogene. There are 20 residues in the CDR3. This CDR3 reads CASSKGGNRPERGYRQPQHF. The CDR3 region has the DNA TGTGCCAGCAGCAAAGGAGGGAACAGACCTGAAAGGGGGTATCGTCAGCCCCAGCATTTT.

As concerns this clone: Other DNA sequences from this sample encode an identical CDR3 as well. This sequence joins TRBV5-1 and TRBJ1-3; D remains unclear. Deletions cut 0 bases from V and 0 bases from J, with 10 bases between. Germline V gene sequence: CDR1 SGHRS, CDR2 YFSETQ. The CDR3 length is 16 residues. In DNA form, the CDR3 reads TGCGCCAGCAGCTTGGACAGTCCGGGCTCTGGAAACACCATATATTTT. Amino acid sequence: CASSLDSPGSGNTIYF.

CDR3 sequence reads: CASSYRMGGEQYF. CDR3 DNA: TGTGCCAGCAGCTACCGAATGGGGGGCGAGCAGTACTTC. The gene calls are TRBV11-2 and TRBJ2-7, with D perhaps TRBD2 (6 bases). V was trimmed by 4 bases and J by 6 bases, leaving 13 bases between them. This CDR3 spans 13 amino acids. Germline-derived CDR1 and CDR2 are SGHAT and FQNNGV.

The J gene is TRBJ2-3, the V gene TRBV11-3; tentative D call: TRBD2 (6 bases). This CDR3 region has 14 residues. Germline CDR1 reads SGHNT; CDR2 reads YENEEA. Trimming took off 1 base at V and 3 bases at J, with 8 bases between the two ends. CDR3 region: CASSLGRGTDTQYF. In DNA form, the CDR3 reads TGTGCCAGCAGCTTAGGGAGGGGTACAGATACGCAGTATTTT.

In regard to this clone: The same CDR3 is also encoded by other DNA sequences in this sample. This chain connects TRBV28 to TRBJ2-7; 8 positions agree with TRBD1. Germline CDR1 MDHEN, CDR2 SYDVKM. This CDR3 has 15 amino acids. V was clipped by 3 bases and J by 2 bases; unmatched bases: 6. The chain's CDR3 is CASSLGGQGPYEQYF. For the CDR3, the DNA is TGTGCCAGCAGTTTGGGTGGACAGGGACCCTACGAGCAGTACTTC. Using reference TRBV28 and TRBJ2-7 for the parts outside the CDR3, the full variable domain is DVKVTQSSRYLVKRTGEKVFLECVQDMDHENMFWYRQDPGLGLRLIYFSYDVKMKEKGDIPEGYSVSREKKERFSLILESASTNQTSMYLCASSLGGQGPYEQYFGPGTRLTVT.

A word on this clone: This may be a read error, as it is one base from a much larger clone. The chain uses TRBV10-2 and TRBJ2-2; 8 nucleotides align to TRBD1. The germline gives CDR1 WSHSY, CDR2 SAAADI. CDR3 length: 14 amino acids. CDR3 region: CVSSGQGGTGELFF. CDR3 bases: TGCGTCAGCAGCGGACAGGGCGGTACCGGGGAGCTGTTTTTT.

J is TRBJ1-3 and V is TRBV19; D may be TRBD1 (5 bases). CDR1 and CDR2 from the germline V gene are LNHDA and SQIVND (reference sequence). The CDR3 extends over 17 amino acids. Trimming stripped 5 bases from V and 0 bases from J, with 17 bases between. The CDR3 DNA sequence: TGTGCCAGTAGTGGGGCGGGGCAGACCCGCTCTGGAAACACCATATATTTT. It encodes CASSGAGQTRSGNTIYF.